The following is a T cell receptor (beta chain) sequence with its context. Its antigen remains unknown. The PCR had 60 Vbeta and 13 Jbeta primers. Sequenced by immunoSEQ multiplex PCR; TCRdb stores in-frame clones only, minus some. The sample holds about 100,000 clones, about 9.4% seen once. This entry belongs to a study of cytomegalovirus exposure and HLA in healthy donors. Study results and caveats: Cytomegalovirus association was listed for approximately 150 TCR beta chains.

Healthy bone marrow donors made up the cohort. Trimming took 11 bases from V and 4 from J, leaving 17 bases between them. This CDR3 spans 13 amino acids. Germline loops: CDR1 SEHNR, CDR2 FQNEAQ (reference sequence). The chain combines TRBV7-9 with TRBJ1-2; unclear D gene. This receptor was identified in a middle-aged man in good health and CMV-seropositive. The sample taken for sequencing was PBMCs. CDR3 in amino acids: CAAPRGAGYGYTF. The CDR3 nucleotides read TGTGCCGCCCCCCGGGGTGCAGGCTATGGCTACACCTTC.